This section outlines one T cell receptor beta chain sequence together with its context. Its antigen remains unknown. The protocol was immunoSEQ multiplex PCR, while the TCRdb copy is restricted to in-frame clones and leaves out a portion. Seen here are 110,000 to 150,000 clones, about 92% observed once, and the top ten hold roughly 9.1%. The CDR3 sequence is 15 residues long. The sample belongs to a study of T cell responses to AZD1222 COVID-19 vaccine. Study-wide results and limits: Sampling that yielded the repertoires occurred only after the peak T cell response.

The V and J genes are TRBV21-1 and TRBJ1-5. TRBV21-1 is classified as a pseudogene. This clonotype was sampled from an adult in good health. Sequenced material: peripheral blood, taken on day 0 of AZD1222 vaccination. CDR3 in DNA: TGTGCCAGCAGCACGTCGAGAGCCGAGGGTCAGCCCCAGCATTTT. Protein: CASSTSRAEGQPQHF.